This T cell receptor beta chain was retrieved from a study of radiotherapy plus CTLA-4 blockade in lung cancer. Method: immunoSEQ multiplex PCR; TCRdb's copy keeps in-frame clones and lacks some. The sample records 15,000 or so clones, 55% to 75% being singletons. Lung cancer patients with chemo-refractory metastatic non-small-cell disease were given focal radiation plus CTLA-4 blockade with ipilimumab. Trimming shortened V by 6 bases and J by 4 bases, and 14 bases separated the two germline ends. The CDR3 length is 14 residues. The germline V gene encodes CDR1 SGHKS and CDR2 YYEKEE (reference sequence).

This specimen consisted of peripheral blood, obtained from a patient treated with radiotherapy plus ipilimumab. The rearrangement joins TRBV5-5 to TRBJ1-3, with unresolved D. The receptor was isolated from a human donor with non-small cell lung cancer whose response to radiotherapy plus ipilimumab could not be evaluated. This chain's CDR3 is CASNEGLSGNTIYF. The CDR3, as DNA: TGTGCCAGCAACGAGGGTTTGTCGGGAAACACCATATATTTT.